This TCR beta chain was found in a study of blood T cell repertoires in COVID-19 (dated by TCRdb to 2019 to 2021). Some background on the complete study: Samples covering the acute and convalescent phases of COVID-19 were provided by collaborators in the United States, Italy and Spain. The prospective study material was composed of cDNA or gDNA derived from T cells, B-cell-depleted T cells, or PBMCs. Deeply sampled blood TCRbeta repertoires from subjects exposed to, actively infected with, or recovered from COVID-19 were included in the dataset. A freely available public database, intended as a resource for researchers studying the immune response to SARS-CoV-2, is where the repertoires were released. The samples were drawn from the first 160 participants of the ongoing ImmuneRACE study and from 1,254 subjects provided by 6 global collaborators. A de-identified subject ID, COVID-19 status, age in years and sex were almost always included in the sample metadata. Where HLA class I and class II types were available, the types were taken from metadata supplied by the sample provider, not from assay-based typing. Overall results and qualifications from the work: How much clinical and demographic metadata was included differed by source and by participant, and the metadata was provided uncurated.

The immunoSEQ Assay, a bias-controlled multiplex PCR, was used to amplify TCRbeta CDR3 regions from genomic DNA. On the authors' methods: Within the assay, amplification of reference gene primers was used to estimate how many nucleated cells each sample contained. Sequence reads were collapsed and filtered to measure the absolute abundance of every unique TCRbeta CDR3 rearrangement. For each sample, productive Simpson clonality was calculated by taking the square root of Simpson's diversity index across productive rearrangements. TCRdb mirrors the immuneACCESS table, restricted to in-frame sequences. Some clones are absent from its copies; in checked studies, under half trace to an unresolved V gene, and the reason for the others is unknown. V, J and clone size derive from that table, while D and trimming were established from the DNA sequence. The sample includes approximately 120,000 clones, with about 87% observed a single time. 0.95% to 1.3% of the sample is taken by the ten largest.

Collaborating institutions collected whole blood in K2EDTA tubes following their own protocols. For TCRbeta analysis, collaborators shipped samples in one of three forms: frozen whole blood, isolated PBMCs, or DNA extracted from either of those sample types. Based on the germline V gene, the CDR1 and CDR2 sequences are KGHDR and SFDVKD. V is pared back by 5 bases and J by 3 bases, with 7 bases lying between the germline termini. The CDR3 starts with the cysteine, ends with the phenylalanine, and has 13 residues. Only CDR3 DNA remains: 39 bases, in frame from the first base. In regard to this clone: There is no known antigen for this receptor. No much larger clonotype is one base removed from it; base qualities were not supplied.

The sample was peripheral blood. This chain joins TRBV24-1 to TRBJ1-5; TRBD1 is perhaps the D gene, given 5 matching bases. The clonotype originates from a human donor in a cohort sampled during active COVID-19. The DNA sequence is TGTGCCACCAGTGGGGGACTCAATCAGCCCCAGCATTTT. Its amino acids are CATSGGLNQPQHF.